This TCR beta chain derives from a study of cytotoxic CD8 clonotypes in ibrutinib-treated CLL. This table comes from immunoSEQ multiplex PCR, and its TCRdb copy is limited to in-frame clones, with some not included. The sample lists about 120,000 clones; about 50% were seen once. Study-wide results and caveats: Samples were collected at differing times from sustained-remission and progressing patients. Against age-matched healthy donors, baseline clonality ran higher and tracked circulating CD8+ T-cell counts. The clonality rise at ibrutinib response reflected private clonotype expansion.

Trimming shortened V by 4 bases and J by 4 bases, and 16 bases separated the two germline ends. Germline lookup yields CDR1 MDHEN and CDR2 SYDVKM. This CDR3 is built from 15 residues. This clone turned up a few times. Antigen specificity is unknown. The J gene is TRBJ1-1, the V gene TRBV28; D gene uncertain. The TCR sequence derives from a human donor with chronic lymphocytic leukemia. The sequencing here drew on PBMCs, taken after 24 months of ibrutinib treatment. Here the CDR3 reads CASSSTRPRATEAFF. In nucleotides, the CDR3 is TGTGCCAGCAGTTCGACAAGGCCCCGAGCCACTGAAGCTTTCTTT. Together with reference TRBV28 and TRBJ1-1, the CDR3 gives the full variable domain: DVKVTQSSRYLVKRTGEKVFLECVQDMDHENMFWYRQDPGLGLRLIYFSYDVKMKEKGDIPEGYSVSREKKERFSLILESASTNQTSMYLCASSSTRPRATEAFFGQGTRLTVV.